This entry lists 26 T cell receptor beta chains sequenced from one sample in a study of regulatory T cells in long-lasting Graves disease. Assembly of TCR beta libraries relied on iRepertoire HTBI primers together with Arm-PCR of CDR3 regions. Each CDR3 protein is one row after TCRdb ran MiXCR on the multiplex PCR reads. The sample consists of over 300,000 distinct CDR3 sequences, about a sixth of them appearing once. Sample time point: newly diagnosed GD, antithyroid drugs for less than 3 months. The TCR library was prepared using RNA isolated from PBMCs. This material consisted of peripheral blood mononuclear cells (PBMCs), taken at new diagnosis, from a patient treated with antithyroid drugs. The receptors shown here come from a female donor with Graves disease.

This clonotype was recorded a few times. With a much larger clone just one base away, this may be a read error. CDR3 coding DNA: TGTGCCAGCAGCCCACCGATGGGAGTTTACGAGCAGTACTTC. This encodes CASSPPMGVYEQYF. The rearrangement uses TRBV7-2 and TRBJ2-7, with D possibly being TRBD2 (5 bases). This CDR3 has 14 amino acids. Germline V gene sequence: CDR1 SGHTA, CDR2 FQGNSA. Trimming removed 5 bases at V and 4 bases at J, with 15 bases between.

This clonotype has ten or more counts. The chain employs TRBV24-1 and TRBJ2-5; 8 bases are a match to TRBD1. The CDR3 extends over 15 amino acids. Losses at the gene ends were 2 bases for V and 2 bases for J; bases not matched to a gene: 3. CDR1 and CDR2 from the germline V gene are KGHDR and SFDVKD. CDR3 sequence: CATSDSNRGQETQYF. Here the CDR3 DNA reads TGTGCCACCAGTGATTCGAACAGGGGGCAAGAGACCCAGTACTTC.

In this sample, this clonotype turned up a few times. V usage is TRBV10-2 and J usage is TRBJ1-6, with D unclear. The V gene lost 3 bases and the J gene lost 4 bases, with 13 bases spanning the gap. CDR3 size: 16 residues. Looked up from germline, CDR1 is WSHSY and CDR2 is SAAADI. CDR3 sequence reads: CASSEGSTAYNSPLHF. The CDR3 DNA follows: TGCGCCAGCAGTGAAGGTTCGACGGCTTATAATTCACCCCTCCACTTT.

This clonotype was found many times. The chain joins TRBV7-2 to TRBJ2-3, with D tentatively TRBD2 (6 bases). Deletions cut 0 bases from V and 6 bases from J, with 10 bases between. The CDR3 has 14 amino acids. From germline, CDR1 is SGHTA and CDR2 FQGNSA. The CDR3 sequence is CASSLAGLSDTQYF. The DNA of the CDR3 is TGTGCCAGCAGCTTAGCTGGACTATCGGATACGCAGTATTTT. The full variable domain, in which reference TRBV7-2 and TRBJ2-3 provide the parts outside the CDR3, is GAGVSQSPSNKVTEKGKDVELRCDPISGHTALYWYRQSLGQGLEFLIYFQGNSAPDKSGLPSDRFSAERTGGSVSTLTIQRTQQEDSAVYLCASSLAGLSDTQYFGPGTRLTVL.

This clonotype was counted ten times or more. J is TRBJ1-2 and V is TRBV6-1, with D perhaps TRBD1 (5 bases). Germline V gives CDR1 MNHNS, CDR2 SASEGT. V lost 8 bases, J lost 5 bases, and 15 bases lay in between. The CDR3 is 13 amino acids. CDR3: CASEDSSVYGYTF. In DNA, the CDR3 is TGTGCCAGCGAAGACAGCTCTGTATATGGCTACACCTTC.

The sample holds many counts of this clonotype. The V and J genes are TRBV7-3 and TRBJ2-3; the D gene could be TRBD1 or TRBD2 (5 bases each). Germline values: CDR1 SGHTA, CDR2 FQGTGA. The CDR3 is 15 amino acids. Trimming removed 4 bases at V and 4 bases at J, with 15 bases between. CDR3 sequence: CASSSPLVGADTQYF. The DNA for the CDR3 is TGTGCCAGCAGCTCCCCACTTGTGGGGGCAGATACGCAGTATTTT.

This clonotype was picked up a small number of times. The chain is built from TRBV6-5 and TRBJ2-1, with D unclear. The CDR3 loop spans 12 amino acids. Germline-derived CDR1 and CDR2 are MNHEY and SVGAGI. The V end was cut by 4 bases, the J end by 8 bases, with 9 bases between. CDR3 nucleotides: TGTGCCAGCAGTTCTGTAAGCGATGAGCAGTTCTTC. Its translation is CASSSVSDEQFF.

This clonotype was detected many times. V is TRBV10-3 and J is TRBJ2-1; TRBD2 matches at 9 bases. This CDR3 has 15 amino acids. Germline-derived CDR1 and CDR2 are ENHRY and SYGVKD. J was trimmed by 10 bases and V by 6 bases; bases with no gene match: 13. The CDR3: CAIRSSGTQKREQFF. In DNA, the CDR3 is TGTGCCATCAGATCTAGCGGGACTCAAAAGAGGGAGCAGTTCTTC.

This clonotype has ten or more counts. In nucleotides, the CDR3 is TGTGCCAGCAGCTTAAGGTCAGGGGTATCTGAAGCTTTCTTT. Translated, it gives CASSLRSGVSEAFF. The chain couples TRBV11-2 to TRBJ1-1; perhaps TRBD1 as D (6 bases). The CDR3 extends over 14 amino acids. V dropped 2 bases and J dropped 6 bases, with 13 bases sitting between them. Germline V CDR1 and CDR2: SGHAT, FQNNGV.

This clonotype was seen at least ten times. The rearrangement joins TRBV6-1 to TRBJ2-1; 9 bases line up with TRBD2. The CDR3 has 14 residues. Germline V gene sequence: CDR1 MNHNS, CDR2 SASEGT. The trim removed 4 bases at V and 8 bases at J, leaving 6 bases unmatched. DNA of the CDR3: TGTGCCAGCAGTGGGACTAGCGTGGGCTATGAGCAGTTCTTC. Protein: CASSGTSVGYEQFF.

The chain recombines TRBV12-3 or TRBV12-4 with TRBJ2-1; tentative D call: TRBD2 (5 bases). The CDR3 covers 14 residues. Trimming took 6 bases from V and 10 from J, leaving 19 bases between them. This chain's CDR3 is CASSAQWAPGEQFF. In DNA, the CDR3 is TGTGCCAGCAGCGCCCAATGGGCGCCGGGAGAGCAGTTCTTC.

The chain's CDR3 is CASKARGDRNQPQHF. DNA of the CDR3: TGTGCCAGCAAAGCGAGGGGGGACCGCAATCAGCCCCAGCATTTT. The rearrangement uses TRBV12-3 or TRBV12-4 and TRBJ1-5, with D possibly TRBD1 on 6 matching bases. Trimming stripped 7 bases from V and 2 bases from J, with 15 bases between. This CDR3 is built from 15 residues.

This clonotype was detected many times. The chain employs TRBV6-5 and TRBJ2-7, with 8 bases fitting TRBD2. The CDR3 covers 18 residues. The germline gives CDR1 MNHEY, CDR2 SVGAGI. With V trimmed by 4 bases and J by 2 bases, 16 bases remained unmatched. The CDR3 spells CASSSLAGTPFVAYEQYF. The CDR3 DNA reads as TGTGCCAGCAGTTCCCTAGCGGGCACACCATTCGTGGCCTACGAGCAGTACTTC.

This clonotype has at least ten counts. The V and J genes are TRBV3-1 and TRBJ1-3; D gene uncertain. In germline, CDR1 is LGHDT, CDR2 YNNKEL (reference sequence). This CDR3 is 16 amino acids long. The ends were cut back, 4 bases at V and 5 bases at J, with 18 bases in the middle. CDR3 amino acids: CASSLVPTGGRNTIYF. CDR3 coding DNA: TGTGCCAGCAGCCTCGTTCCGACCGGCGGGAGAAACACCATATATTTT.

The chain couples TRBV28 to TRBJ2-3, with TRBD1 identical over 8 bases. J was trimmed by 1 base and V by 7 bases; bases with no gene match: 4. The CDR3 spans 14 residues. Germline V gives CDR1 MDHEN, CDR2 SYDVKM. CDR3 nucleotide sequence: TGTGCCAGCAACCAGGGGGCTCGCACAGATACGCAGTATTTT. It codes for CASNQGARTDTQYF.

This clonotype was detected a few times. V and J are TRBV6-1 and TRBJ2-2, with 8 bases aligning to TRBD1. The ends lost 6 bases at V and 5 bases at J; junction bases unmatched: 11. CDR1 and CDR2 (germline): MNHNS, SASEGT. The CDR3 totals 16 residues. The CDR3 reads CASRTNRGEFTGELFF. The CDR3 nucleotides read TGTGCCAGCAGGACCAACAGGGGGGAATTTACCGGGGAGCTGTTTTTT.

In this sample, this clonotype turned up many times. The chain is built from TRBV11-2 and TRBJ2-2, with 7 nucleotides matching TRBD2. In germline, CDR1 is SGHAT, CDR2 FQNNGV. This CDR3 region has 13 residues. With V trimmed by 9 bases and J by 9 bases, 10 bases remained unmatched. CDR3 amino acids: CASSGLPHRELFF. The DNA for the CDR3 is TGTGCCAGTTCGGGACTACCGCACCGGGAGCTGTTTTTT.

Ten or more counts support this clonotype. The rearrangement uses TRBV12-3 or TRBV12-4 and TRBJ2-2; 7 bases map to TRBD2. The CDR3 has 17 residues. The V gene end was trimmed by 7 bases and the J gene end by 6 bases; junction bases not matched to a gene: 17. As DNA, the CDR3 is TGTGCCAGCACCCCGAGGGGTGCGGGGGAGTGGGCCGGGGAGCTGTTTTTT. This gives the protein CASTPRGAGEWAGELFF.

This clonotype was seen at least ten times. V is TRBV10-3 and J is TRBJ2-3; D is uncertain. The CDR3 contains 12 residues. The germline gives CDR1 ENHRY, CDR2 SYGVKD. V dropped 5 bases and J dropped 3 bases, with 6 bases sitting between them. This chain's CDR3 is CAISPYTDTQYF. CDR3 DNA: TGTGCCATCAGTCCTTATACAGATACGCAGTATTTT.

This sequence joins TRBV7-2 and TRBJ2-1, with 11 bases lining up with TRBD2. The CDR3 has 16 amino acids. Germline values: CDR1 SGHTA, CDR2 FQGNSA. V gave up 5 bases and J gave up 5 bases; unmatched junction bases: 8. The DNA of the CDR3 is TGTGCCAGCAGCCCGGGACTAGCGGCGAGGGACAATGAGCAGTTCTTC. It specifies CASSPGLAARDNEQFF.

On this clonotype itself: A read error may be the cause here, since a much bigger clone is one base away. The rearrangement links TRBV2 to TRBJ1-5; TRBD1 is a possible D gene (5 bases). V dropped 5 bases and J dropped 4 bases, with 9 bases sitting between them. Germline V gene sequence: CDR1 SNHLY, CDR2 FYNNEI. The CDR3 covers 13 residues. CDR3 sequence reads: CASSKRGNQPQHF. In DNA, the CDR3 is TGTGCCAGCAGTAAAAGGGGAAATCAGCCCCAGCATTTT.

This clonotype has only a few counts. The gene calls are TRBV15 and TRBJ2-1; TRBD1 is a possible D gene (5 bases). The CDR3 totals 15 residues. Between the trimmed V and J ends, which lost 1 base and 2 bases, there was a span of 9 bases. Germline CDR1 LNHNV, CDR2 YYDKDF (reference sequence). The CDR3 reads CATSRGQGPYNEQFF. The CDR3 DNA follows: TGTGCCACCAGCAGAGGTCAGGGTCCCTACAATGAGCAGTTCTTC.

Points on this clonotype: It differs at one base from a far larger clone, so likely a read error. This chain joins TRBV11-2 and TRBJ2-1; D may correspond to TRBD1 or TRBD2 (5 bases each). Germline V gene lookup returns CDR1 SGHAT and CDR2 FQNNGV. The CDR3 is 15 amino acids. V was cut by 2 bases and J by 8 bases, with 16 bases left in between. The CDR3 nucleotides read TGTGCCAGCAGCTTACAGGGAGAGGATCAGGATGAGCAGTTCTTC. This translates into CASSLQGEDQDEQFF. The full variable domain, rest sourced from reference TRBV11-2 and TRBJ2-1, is EAGVAQSPRYKIIEKRQSVAFWCNPISGHATLYWYQQILGQGPKLLIQFQNNGVVDDSQLPKDRFSAERLKGVDSTLKIQPAKLEDSAVYLCASSLQGEDQDEQFFGPGTRLTVL.

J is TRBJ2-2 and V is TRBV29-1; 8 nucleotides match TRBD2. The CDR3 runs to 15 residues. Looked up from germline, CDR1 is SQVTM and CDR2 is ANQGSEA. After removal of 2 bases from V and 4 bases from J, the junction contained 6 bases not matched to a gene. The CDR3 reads CSVESAGGGTGELFF. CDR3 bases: TGCAGCGTTGAAAGTGCGGGGGGTGGCACCGGGGAGCTGTTTTTT.

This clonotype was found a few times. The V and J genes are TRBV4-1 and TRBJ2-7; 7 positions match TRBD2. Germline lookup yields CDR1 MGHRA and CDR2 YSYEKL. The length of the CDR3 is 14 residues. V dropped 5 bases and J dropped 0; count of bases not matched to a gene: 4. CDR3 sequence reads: CASSTPGGSYEQYF. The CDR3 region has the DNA TGCGCCAGCAGCACACCGGGGGGCTCCTACGAGCAGTACTTC.

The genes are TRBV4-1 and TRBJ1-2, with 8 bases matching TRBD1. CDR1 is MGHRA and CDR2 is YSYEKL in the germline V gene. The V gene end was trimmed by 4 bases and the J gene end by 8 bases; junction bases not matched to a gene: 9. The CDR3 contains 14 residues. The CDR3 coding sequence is TGCGCCAGCAGCCGCCTACAGGGGGATGACGGCTACACCTTC. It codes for CASSRLQGDDGYTF.